This T cell receptor (beta chain) is from a study of metastatic and nonmetastatic thyroid tumors. Whole-study context: A comparison of repertoires was made across blood and tumor or nodule tissue from malignant and benign thyroid patients. General study findings and limits: The reported finding was significantly higher TCR beta diversity in malignant thyroid tumors relative to benign nodules, in blood and tumor.

This clone came up many times. Its antigen remains unidentified. All patients were untreated before thyroid surgery. Original processing methods: Clinicopathological groups supplied CDR3 differences that were used to build a distant-metastasis classifier for papillary thyroid cancer. TCRdb re-processed the PCR reads through MiXCR. TCRdb, rather than the study authors, made the V and J calls. Of over 15,000 clones listed, around 13% are singletons. This TCR came from a female donor with papillary thyroid cancer or a benign thyroid nodule (not recorded which). Some clones in this sample may be carry-over from other donors' samples. Sequencing input: blood.

CDR3 bases: TGTGCCAGCAGCTTAAACAGCTACAATGAGCAGTTCTTC. Translation: CASSLNSYNEQFF. The chain uses TRBV7-3 and TRBJ2-1; D ambiguous. With 1 base removed from V and 3 bases from J, the gap between germline ends came to 4 bases. From germline, CDR1 is SGHTA and CDR2 FQGTGA. The CDR3 covers 13 residues.